This is a list of T cell receptor beta chains from one sample in a study of blood T cells in healthy people across ages. A single record per CDR3 protein comes from TCRdb applying MiXCR to the 5' RACE reads. This sample has about 940,000 distinct CDR3 sequences, with around 49% found just once. Material for sequencing was blood. The receptors were sampled from a man aged 25 to 40 in good health. Both conserved end residues are part of each CDR3. The D gene is left open where the match is weak. Clone size is stated in some rows and not others, as once, few, many or a class when expanded.

v_gene: TRBV7-2
abundance: few
d_gene: TRBD2
j_gene: TRBJ2-1
CDR3aa: CASSLVWRGNLGGEQFF

v_gene: TRBV11-2
abundance: -
d_gene: -
j_gene: TRBJ2-3
CDR3aa: CASSTVGGDTQYF

v_gene: TRBV7-2
abundance: -
d_gene: -
j_gene: TRBJ2-6
CDR3aa: CASSFYGAGANALTF

v_gene: TRBV3-1
abundance: few
d_gene: TRBD2
j_gene: TRBJ2-7
CDR3aa: CASSQVPTSGSYEQYF

v_gene: TRBV28
abundance: few
d_gene: -
j_gene: TRBJ1-4
CDR3aa: CATGAEKLFF

v_gene: TRBV6-2/TRBV6-3
abundance: few
d_gene: -
j_gene: TRBJ2-7
CDR3aa: CASASDLAEQYF

v_gene: TRBV9
abundance: -
d_gene: TRBD1
j_gene: TRBJ2-1
CDR3aa: CASSAAPDRGYNEQFF

v_gene: TRBV14
abundance: -
d_gene: -
j_gene: TRBJ1-2
CDR3aa: CASSQEMGRTYGYTF

v_gene: TRBV7-9
abundance: -
d_gene: -
j_gene: TRBJ1-5
CDR3aa: CDSSLGTGTDLNQPQHF

v_gene: TRBV20-1
abundance: few
d_gene: -
j_gene: TRBJ2-1
CDR3aa: CSALDHEVSYNEQFF

v_gene: TRBV5-1
abundance: -
d_gene: -
j_gene: TRBJ2-3
CDR3aa: CASSQPATDTQYF

v_gene: TRBV7-2
abundance: few
d_gene: TRBD1
j_gene: TRBJ2-1
CDR3aa: CASSLVQGEQFF

v_gene: TRBV28
abundance: -
d_gene: TRBD2
j_gene: TRBJ2-3
CDR3aa: CATSLAGDDTDTQYF

v_gene: TRBV4-1
abundance: -
d_gene: TRBD1
j_gene: TRBJ1-2
CDR3aa: CASSQQGAEGYTF

v_gene: TRBV10-3
abundance: few
d_gene: TRBD1
j_gene: TRBJ2-3
CDR3aa: CAIRGDREGVTQYF

v_gene: TRBV12-3/TRBV12-4
abundance: -
d_gene: -
j_gene: TRBJ1-2
CDR3aa: CASSLVMVDNYGYTF

v_gene: TRBV24-1
abundance: once
d_gene: -
j_gene: -
CDR3aa: CAASDTTEDIQYF

v_gene: TRBV27
abundance: few
d_gene: -
j_gene: TRBJ1-1
CDR3aa: CASSFVEGGTEAFF

v_gene: TRBV9
abundance: -
d_gene: -
j_gene: TRBJ2-5
CDR3aa: CASSPKSETQYF

v_gene: TRBV4-3
abundance: -
d_gene: TRBD1
j_gene: TRBJ2-4
CDR3aa: CASSQDRAGGANIQYF

v_gene: TRBV27
abundance: few
d_gene: -
j_gene: TRBJ2-3
CDR3aa: CASSFDGDGSDTQYF

v_gene: TRBV9
abundance: many
d_gene: TRBD1
j_gene: TRBJ1-6
CDR3aa: CASSAGQGATNSPLHF

v_gene: TRBV30
abundance: -
d_gene: TRBD1
j_gene: TRBJ2-3
CDR3aa: CAWSVGGSDTQYF

v_gene: TRBV7-9
abundance: -
d_gene: -
j_gene: TRBJ2-3
CDR3aa: CASSAGRVSGSIDTQYF

v_gene: TRBV20-1
abundance: -
d_gene: -
j_gene: TRBJ1-2
CDR3aa: CSARDTWGGYTF

v_gene: TRBV7-2
abundance: -
d_gene: -
j_gene: TRBJ2-4
CDR3aa: CASSLAPQAGNIQYF

v_gene: TRBV6-1
abundance: few
d_gene: -
j_gene: TRBJ2-7
CDR3aa: CASSEPRQLSYEQYF

v_gene: TRBV28
abundance: -
d_gene: TRBD2
j_gene: -
CDR3aa: CASSFLAGGLKETQYF

v_gene: TRBV5-1
abundance: few
d_gene: -
j_gene: TRBJ2-3
CDR3aa: CASSLNPTDTQYF

v_gene: TRBV11-1
abundance: -
d_gene: -
j_gene: TRBJ2-3
CDR3aa: CASSSEGIPDTQYF

v_gene: TRBV4-2
abundance: few
d_gene: TRBD2
j_gene: TRBJ2-3
CDR3aa: CASSQEASGGVTDTQYF

v_gene: TRBV2
abundance: -
d_gene: TRBD2
j_gene: TRBJ2-3
CDR3aa: CASSVYRGGTDTQYF

v_gene: TRBV29-1
abundance: once
d_gene: -
j_gene: TRBJ2-1
CDR3aa: CSVEIFGEQFF

v_gene: TRBV14
abundance: -
d_gene: TRBD1
j_gene: TRBJ1-2
CDR3aa: CASSPGQGARGYTF

v_gene: TRBV4-2
abundance: few
d_gene: -
j_gene: TRBJ2-7
CDR3aa: CASSQDPTDSYEQYF

v_gene: TRBV18
abundance: -
d_gene: -
j_gene: TRBJ2-7
CDR3aa: CASSPDTVAYEQYF

v_gene: TRBV20-1
abundance: -
d_gene: TRBD1
j_gene: TRBJ2-1
CDR3aa: CGGDRSNEQFF

v_gene: TRBV9
abundance: -
d_gene: -
j_gene: TRBJ1-4
CDR3aa: CASSVEGFNEKLFF

v_gene: TRBV7-9
abundance: -
d_gene: -
j_gene: TRBJ1-6
CDR3aa: CASSLEVNSPLHF

v_gene: TRBV10-3
abundance: -
d_gene: -
j_gene: TRBJ1-2
CDR3aa: CANSGTDGYTF

v_gene: TRBV27
abundance: -
d_gene: -
j_gene: TRBJ1-5
CDR3aa: CASSLYGEGSNQPQHF

v_gene: TRBV4-1
abundance: few
d_gene: -
j_gene: TRBJ2-2
CDR3aa: CAIDRPGSHTGELFF

v_gene: TRBV4-3
abundance: -
d_gene: -
j_gene: TRBJ2-4
CDR3aa: CASSQQGVNIQYF